The T cell receptor beta chain under discussion was sequenced for a study of cytomegalovirus exposure and HLA in healthy donors. Overall study context: Per a later analysis, the roughly 670 first-cohort and 100 to 150 validation repertoires shared one platform.

Study results and caveats: A few chains tied to CMV proved CMV antigen-specific in vitro.

This clone has only a few counts. The antigen remains unidentified. V lost 8 bases and J lost 2; bases outside the gene matches: 3. CDR1 is PRHDT, CDR2 FYEKMQ, per germline (reference sequence). The CDR3 consists of 12 residues. The method was immunoSEQ multiplex PCR; TCRdb's version includes in-frame clones alone and lacks a portion of them. The table shows some 330,000 clones, with 75% to 90% occurring only once. This TCR was sampled from a woman between 18 and 30 years old in good health and CMV-seronegative. Sequenced material: PBMCs. The rearrangement uses TRBV13 and TRBJ2-7; 7 bases map to TRBD2. The CDR3 protein is CASARGAYEQYF. The CDR3 region has the DNA TGTGCCAGCGCCCGGGGGGCCTACGAGCAGTACTTC.